Each of the 6 T cell receptor beta chains below was sequenced from the same sample in a study of blood T cells in healthy people across ages. Together with a sample-barcoded 5' primer, a J-beta primer mix was included in a second PCR lasting about 6 to 11 cycles. From the 5' RACE reads, TCRdb called clonotypes with MiXCR, one entry per CDR3 protein. The sample consists of approximately 830,000 distinct CDR3 sequences, approximately 67% of them appearing once. The sample comprised blood. The receptor source for this set is a man aged 25 to 40 in good health.

This clonotype occurred a few times. The chain links TRBV14 to TRBJ2-1; 9 bases match TRBD2. Per the germline V gene, CDR1 is SGHDN and CDR2 is FVKESK. This CDR3 has 16 residues. V was clipped by 3 bases and J by 4 bases; unmatched bases: 7. The CDR3 loop reads CASSQISGGPYNEQFF. For the CDR3, the DNA is TGTGCCAGCAGCCAGATTAGCGGGGGCCCTTACAATGAGCAGTTCTTC. The variable domain in full, with the rest retrieved from reference TRBV14 and TRBJ2-1, is EAGVTQFPSHSVIEKGQTVTLRCDPISGHDNLYWYRRVMGKEIKFLLHFVKESKQDESGMPNNRFLAERTGGTYSTLKVQPAELEDSGVYFCASSQISGGPYNEQFFGPGTRLTVL.

The V call is TRBV10-3, the J call TRBJ2-3; D possibly corresponds to TRBD2 (7 bases). Germline V gene sequence: CDR1 ENHRY, CDR2 SYGVKD. The V end lost 2 bases, the J end lost 4 bases, and 16 bases lay between the germline ends. The CDR3 runs 16 residues. CDR3 sequence reads: CAISELPGGQADTQYF. In DNA, the CDR3 is TGTGCCATCAGTGAGCTCCCCGGGGGGCAGGCAGATACGCAGTATTTT.

A word on this clonotype: Its ends do not fully match the called genes, so a read error is possible. Here the CDR3 reads CAVSDRVDYGYTF. In DNA, the CDR3 is TGTGCCGTCAGCGATAGGGTCGACTATGGCTACACCTTC. This sequence joins TRBV10-3 and TRBJ1-2; D not certain. The CDR3 spans 13 residues. Germline V gene data show CDR1 as ENHRY and CDR2 as SYGVKD.

The chain combines TRBV20-1 with TRBJ2-7; D gene uncertain. The CDR3 totals 13 residues. Germline CDR1 is DFQATT and CDR2 is SNEGSKA (reference sequence). V dropped 3 bases and J dropped 0 bases, with 9 bases sitting between them. The CDR3 protein is CSASKLSSYEQYF. DNA for the CDR3: TGCAGTGCTAGTAAACTGTCCTCCTACGAGCAGTACTTC.

The V gene is TRBV5-1, the J gene TRBJ2-3, with D perhaps TRBD1 or TRBD2 (6 bases each). CDR1 SGHRS and CDR2 YFSETQ come from the germline V gene. The CDR3 runs 13 residues. V was trimmed by 9 bases and J by 2 bases, leaving 13 bases between them. The CDR3 spells CATSRGDTDTQYF. CDR3 in DNA: TGCGCCACCTCAAGGGGGGACACAGATACGCAGTATTTT.

This clonotype was seen just once. A much larger clonotype is one base distant, so this may be a read error. This chain connects TRBV5-1 to TRBJ2-1; maybe TRBD1 (6 bases). The CDR3 is 12 residues long. Looked up from germline, CDR1 is SGHRS and CDR2 is YFSETQ. V lost 0 bases and J lost 8, with 6 bases in between. The CDR3 here is CASSLEGDEQFF. As DNA, the CDR3 is TGCGCCAGCAGCTTGGAGGGGGATGAGCAGTTCTTC.